The entry below describes one T cell receptor (beta chain). The CDR3 is made up of 13 amino acids. V shed 1 base, J shed 5 bases, and the junction held 0 bases outside the gene matches. Germline V gene lookup returns CDR1 GTSNPN and CDR2 SVGIG (reference sequence). The data stem from a study of cytomegalovirus exposure and HLA in healthy donors. The PCR ran on 60 Vbeta and 13 Jbeta primers. Clones were sequenced by immunoSEQ multiplex PCR, and TCRdb holds only the in-frame ones, with some missing. This repertoire shows 230,000 or so clones, around 90% found once; its top ten account for about 1.7%. This clonotype originated in a girl aged 2-10 years in good health and CMV-seronegative. The sequenced sample was PBMCs. The chain combines TRBV30 with TRBJ2-5, with 11 nucleotides matching TRBD2. CDR3 amino acids: CAWSGLAGETQYF. CDR3 DNA: TGTGCCTGGAGTGGACTAGCGGGGGAGACCCAGTACTTC.